The sequence of this T cell receptor beta chain was determined in a study of patients and donors after allogeneic stem cell transplantation. Germline CDR1 SGDLS, CDR2 YYNGEE. The V end was cut by 0 bases, the J end by 8 bases, with 14 bases between. This CDR3 region has 14 residues. TCRdb reprocessed the RT-PCR reads via MiXCR and lists one record per CDR3 protein. The sample contains 15,000 to 20,000 distinct CDR3 sequences, 4.9% of which appear only once. This TCR came from a human donor who was either an allogeneic HSCT recipient or a stem cell or donor lymphocyte infusion donor (not recorded which). It is not recorded whose cells these are; they may come from a transplant donor. The sequencing input was blood, either unsorted or a sorted T cell fraction (not recorded which). This chain joins TRBV9 and TRBJ1-2; D remains ambiguous. The CDR3 nucleotides read TGTGCCAGCAGCGTAGAGTCCTCGAAGGGCGGCTACACCTTC. It codes for CASSVESSKGGYTF.